This T cell receptor beta chain originates from a study of T cells in Graves' hyperthyroidism and ophthalmopathy. The source material, RNA transcripts, was used to amplify TCR beta CDR3 regions. First-round RT-PCR with HTBI primers amplified the TCR CDR3 region. TCRdb reanalysed the multiplex PCR reads using MiXCR and keeps one entry per CDR3 protein. The table has about 340,000 distinct CDR3 sequences, 15% to 20% seen once. This clonotype has more than one count but fewer than ten. Germline CDR1 reads SQVTM; CDR2 reads ANQGSEA. Trimming cost V 7 bases and J 3 bases, with 15 bases left between them. CDR3 length equals 13 residues.

The chain carries TRBV29-1 and TRBJ2-5; tentatively, D is TRBD2 (7 bases). The receptor was derived from a woman between 45 and 60 years old with Graves' hyperthyroidism. The sequenced sample was blood. Written as DNA, the CDR3 is TGCAGCGCCGGGGGAGGGGGGGAAGAGACCCAGTACTTC. Translation: CSAGGGGEETQYF.